A few counts support the clone carrying this TCR beta chain. The data are from a study of blood T cell repertoires in COVID-19. This CDR3 region has 15 residues. V lost 5 bases, J lost 2 bases, and 13 bases lay in between. CDR1 is MNHEY, CDR2 SMNVEV, per germline (reference sequence). In the authors' methods: Estimates of nucleated cell counts were drawn from the amplification of reference gene primers. The repertoire was sequenced with immunoSEQ multiplex PCR; TCRdb's copy has only in-frame clones and lacks some. From that table come the V and J calls and clone size; the DNA was used to work out D and trimming. This sample carries about 200,000 clones, about 80% of them seen once, and the ten largest clones take 6.9%.

This clonotype originated in a human donor with acute or convalescent COVID-19. The donor label of this sample is uncertain. This sequence joins TRBV27 and TRBJ1-5, with D possibly matching TRBD1 (6 bases). The sequencing input was peripheral blood. CDR3 amino acids: CASSTGFFGNQPQHF. DNA for the CDR3: TGTGCCAGCAGTACAGGGTTTTTCGGCAATCAGCCCCAGCATTTT.